The 12 T cell receptor beta chains below were found in one sample sequenced in a study of cytomegalovirus exposure and HLA in healthy donors. Primers for the PCR totalled 60 Vbeta and 13 Jbeta. Measured with immunoSEQ multiplex PCR; TCRdb has only the in-frame clones, and not every one. The table records around 150,000 clones, nearly 80% of them present only once. Material: PBMCs. These receptors all stem from a young man in good health and CMV-seropositive.

The chain links TRBV25-1 to TRBJ1-5; TRBD1 is a possible D gene (5 bases). Germline V gene data show CDR1 as MGHDK and CDR2 as SYGVNS. V gave up 3 bases and J gave up 1 base, with 13 bases separating them. This CDR3 contains 16 residues. The CDR3 DNA reads as TGTGCCAGCAGTGACCATACAGGTCGCAGCAATCAGCCCCAGCATTTT. Translating it yields CASSDHTGRSNQPQHF.

Only a few counts were recorded for this clone. Here the CDR3 reads CASSPLATRDQPQHF. CDR3 nucleotide sequence: TGTGCCAGCTCACCACTGGCTACTAGGGATCAGCCCCAGCATTTT. The chain carries TRBV18 and TRBJ1-5; no clear D. Germline values: CDR1 KGHSH, CDR2 LQKENI. Trimming shortened V by 1 base and J by 5 bases, and 12 bases separated the two germline ends. The CDR3 consists of 15 residues.

In this sample, this clone turned up a few times. CDR3 protein: CAISSGAGAITEAFF. CDR3 DNA: TGTGCCATCAGTTCTGGGGCAGGGGCAATCACTGAAGCTTTCTTT. The rearrangement joins TRBV10-3 to TRBJ1-1; D perhaps matches TRBD1 (6 bases). The CDR3 totals 15 residues. Deletions cut 5 bases from V and 4 bases from J, with 17 bases between. Germline-derived CDR1 and CDR2 are ENHRY and SYGVKD.

This chain joins TRBV19 and TRBJ2-4; D remains unclear. Trimming took off 4 bases at V and 9 bases at J, with 22 bases between the two ends. Germline V lookup: CDR1 LNHDA, CDR2 SQIVND (reference sequence). The CDR3 is 16 amino acids. In DNA form, the CDR3 reads TGTGCCAGTAGTAGCCTAGTACCTCGTGCTTTGGGCATTCAGTACTTC. It codes for CASSSLVPRALGIQYF.

The J gene is TRBJ1-2, the V gene TRBV5-1; D remains ambiguous. The CDR3 runs 13 residues. The V gene lost 0 bases and the J gene lost 6 bases, with 9 bases spanning the gap. The germline gives CDR1 SGHRS, CDR2 YFSETQ. CDR3 in amino acids: CASSLGVPNGYTF. The DNA for the CDR3 is TGCGCCAGCAGCTTGGGAGTCCCCAATGGCTACACCTTC. The complete variable domain, with remaining parts taken from reference TRBV5-1 and TRBJ1-2, reads KAGVTQTPRYLIKTRGQQVTLSCSPISGHRSVSWYQQTPGQGLQFLFEYFSETQRNKGNFPGRFSGRQFSNSRSEMNVSTLELGDSALYLCASSLGVPNGYTFGSGTRLTVV.

This chain links TRBV4-2 with TRBJ1-6; no reliable D call. Per germline, CDR1 LGHNA and CDR2 YNFKEQ. The V and J ends lost 3 bases and 6 bases respectively, with 6 bases between them. This CDR3 has 13 residues. The CDR3: CASSQSINSPLHF. The CDR3 DNA reads TGTGCCAGCAGCCAGTCCATTAATTCACCCCTCCACTTT.

V gene TRBV13 combines with J gene TRBJ1-1, with TRBD1 matching over 8 bases. The J segment lost 11 bases and the V segment lost 1 base, leaving 3 bases of the junction unmatched. The CDR3 sequence is 12 residues long. Germline CDR1 is PRHDT and CDR2 is FYEKMQ (reference sequence). CDR3: CASSLDRGTAFF. In DNA form, the CDR3 reads TGTGCCAGCAGCTTAGACAGGGGGACGGCTTTCTTT.

The genes are TRBV7-9 and TRBJ2-5; 11 nucleotides agree with TRBD2. The CDR3 runs to 15 residues. Germline CDR1 and CDR2: SEHNR and FQNEAQ (reference sequence). J gave up 5 bases and V 5 bases, and 7 bases lay outside the gene matches. DNA for the CDR3: TGTGCCAGCAGCCGTAGCGGGAGGGCCAGCGAGACCCAGTACTTC. The encoded protein is CASSRSGRASETQYF.

Comments on this clone: A junction boundary mismatches the germline segment, possibly from a read error. This rearrangement joins TRBV5-6 to TRBJ2-6; D may be TRBD1 (5 bases). This CDR3 has 13 residues. The germline gives CDR1 SGHDT, CDR2 YYEEEE. The CDR3 nucleotides are TGTGCCAGCAGCGGCACTGGGGCCAACGGCCTGACTTTC. Its translation: CASSGTGANGLTF.

The chain combines TRBV9 with TRBJ2-1, with 7 bases that match TRBD2. The length of the CDR3 is 14 residues. Germline CDR1 SGDLS, CDR2 YYNGEE. The V segment lost 5 bases and the J segment 5 bases; nucleotides outside the gene matches: 7. CDR3 in DNA: TGTGCCAGCAGTCACACCACTAGCGACAATGAGCAGTTCTTC. Amino acids: CASSHTTSDNEQFF.

The chain is built from TRBV2 and TRBJ2-5; tentatively, D is TRBD2 (5 bases). The J call may be mistaken, given a closer DNA end match to TRBJ2-7. CDR1 is SNHLY, CDR2 FYNNEI, per germline. The CDR3 runs to 12 residues. The CDR3 DNA reads as TGTGCCAGCAGGGGGAGACTATACGAGCAGTACTTC. Its translation: CASRGRLYEQYF.

The chain couples TRBV29-1 to TRBJ2-1; 10 nucleotides align to TRBD2. Germline V gene lookup returns CDR1 SQVTM and CDR2 ANQGSEA. The CDR3 is made up of 13 amino acids. The junction had 7 bases not matched to a gene; V was cut back by 4 bases and J by 10 bases. CDR3 bases: TGCAGCGTTGGAGTAGCGGGGGGAGGGGAGCAGTTCTTC. It yields the protein CSVGVAGGGEQFF.